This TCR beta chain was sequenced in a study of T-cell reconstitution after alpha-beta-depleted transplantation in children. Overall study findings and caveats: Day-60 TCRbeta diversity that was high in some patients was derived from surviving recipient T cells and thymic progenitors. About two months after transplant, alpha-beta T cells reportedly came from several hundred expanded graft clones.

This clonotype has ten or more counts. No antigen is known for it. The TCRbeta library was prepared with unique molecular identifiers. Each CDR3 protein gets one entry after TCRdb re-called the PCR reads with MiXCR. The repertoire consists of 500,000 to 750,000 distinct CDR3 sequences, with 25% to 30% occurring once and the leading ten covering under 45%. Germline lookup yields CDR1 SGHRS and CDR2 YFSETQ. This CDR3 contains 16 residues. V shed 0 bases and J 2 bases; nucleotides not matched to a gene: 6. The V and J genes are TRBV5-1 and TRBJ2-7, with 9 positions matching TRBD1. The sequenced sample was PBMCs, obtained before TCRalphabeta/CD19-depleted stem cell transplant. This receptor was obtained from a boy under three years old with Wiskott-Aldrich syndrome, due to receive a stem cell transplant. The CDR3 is CASSLDATGGPYEQYF. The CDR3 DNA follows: TGCGCCAGCAGCTTGGATGCGACAGGGGGTCCCTACGAGCAGTACTTC.